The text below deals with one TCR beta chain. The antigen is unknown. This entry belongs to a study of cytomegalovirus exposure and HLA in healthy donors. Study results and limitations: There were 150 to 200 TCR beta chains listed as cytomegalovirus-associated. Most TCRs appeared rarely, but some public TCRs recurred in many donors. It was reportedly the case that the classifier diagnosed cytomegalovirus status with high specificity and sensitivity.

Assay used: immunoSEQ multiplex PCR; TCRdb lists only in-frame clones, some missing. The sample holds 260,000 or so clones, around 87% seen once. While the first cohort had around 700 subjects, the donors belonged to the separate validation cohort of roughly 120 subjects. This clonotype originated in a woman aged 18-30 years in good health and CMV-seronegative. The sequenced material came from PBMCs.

CDR3 nucleotide sequence: TGTGCCAGCAGTGCCTCCGTAGCGCTCCAAGAGACCCAGTACTTC. Amino acid sequence: CASSASVALQETQYF. This chain links TRBV6-6 with TRBJ2-5, with D maybe TRBD2 (5 bases). Germline V lookup: CDR1 MNHNY, CDR2 SVGAGI (reference sequence). Trimming cost V 5 bases and J 1 base, with 14 bases left between them. This CDR3 is built from 15 residues.